This T cell receptor beta chain was observed in a study of blood T cell repertoires in COVID-19. On the study more broadly: Some COVID-19 samples were acute and others convalescent; all came from the United States, Italy and Spain.

The Seattle patients joined while their infection was active and were tracked longitudinally afterward. The CDR3 runs 13 residues. V was cut by 5 bases and J by 5 bases, with 12 bases left in between. Original processing notes: Estimates of nucleated cell counts were drawn from the amplification of reference gene primers. Sequencing was performed with immunoSEQ multiplex PCR; in TCRdb, only in-frame clones are kept and a portion is missing. V, J and clone size were drawn from that table, and D and trimming were deduced from the DNA. The sample carries 68,000 or so clones, about 91% recorded once. This clonotype was sampled from a man in his forties or fifties with COVID-19, enrolled during active disease. This rearrangement joins TRBV12-3 or TRBV12-4 to TRBJ2-5; a possible D gene is TRBD1 (6 bases). The sample comprised peripheral blood. The CDR3 protein is CASSPRGGETQYF. In DNA, the CDR3 is TGTGCCAGCAGTCCCAGGGGTGGGGAGACCCAGTACTTC.